What follows are 22 T cell receptor beta chains derived from one specimen sequenced in a study of T cell responses to AZD1222 COVID-19 vaccine. Clones were sequenced by immunoSEQ multiplex PCR, and TCRdb holds only the in-frame ones, with some missing. Of around 67,000 clones in the sample, about 85% were seen once. Sequencing used peripheral blood, obtained on day 0 of AZD1222 vaccination. These TCRs come from an adult in good health.

The chain is built from TRBV30 and TRBJ1-4, with D maybe TRBD1 (5 bases). Deletions cut 2 bases from V and 0 bases from J, with 10 bases between. The CDR3 runs 15 residues. Germline CDR1 and CDR2: GTSNPN and SVGIG (reference sequence). In DNA, the CDR3 is TGTGCCTGGAGTACTGGAGGGGCAACTAATGAAAAACTGTTTTTT. Translation gives CAWSTGGATNEKLFF.

This chain connects TRBV14 to TRBJ1-1; D is undetermined. V lost 1 base to trimming and J lost 5 bases, with 8 bases between them. The CDR3 loop spans 13 amino acids. In germline, CDR1 is SGHDN, CDR2 FVKESK. CDR3: CASSQGMLTEAFF. CDR3 bases: TGTGCCAGCAGCCAAGGAATGTTGACTGAAGCTTTCTTT.

The chain uses TRBV6-4 and TRBJ2-1; D assignment may be TRBD1 or TRBD2 (5 bases each). The CDR3 covers 18 residues. Deletions cut 2 bases from V and 7 bases from J, with 24 bases between. CDR1 and CDR2 from the germline V gene are MRHNA and SNTAGT. CDR3 sequence reads: CASSDHATAVWGKNEQFF. The CDR3 nucleotides are TGTGCCAGCAGTGACCACGCCACAGCGGTTTGGGGGAAGAATGAGCAGTTCTTC.

The CDR3 DNA reads as TGTGCCAGCAGTCCACCCTGGTCTCGGAAACTCTATGGCTACACCTTC. Amino acids: CASSPPWSRKLYGYTF. The rearrangement joins TRBV6-2 or TRBV6-3 to TRBJ1-2; D gene unclear. The V end was cut by 5 bases, the J end by 4 bases, with 20 bases between. The CDR3 has 16 amino acids. The germline V gene has CDR1 MNHEY and CDR2 SVGEGT.

The J gene is TRBJ1-6, the V gene TRBV12-3 or TRBV12-4; a possible D gene is TRBD1 (6 bases). This CDR3 spans 13 amino acids. V lost 3 bases and J 10 bases, leaving 10 bases between the germline ends. DNA of the CDR3: TGTGCCAGCAGTTTTCAGGGGAAATCACCCCTCCACTTT. This sequence encodes CASSFQGKSPLHF.

The chain joins TRBV30 to TRBJ1-1; D not resolved. Germline assignment: CDR1 GTSNPN and CDR2 SVGIG (reference sequence). The CDR3 is made up of 13 amino acids. V was trimmed by 1 base and J by 4 bases, leaving 10 bases between them. CDR3 nucleotide sequence: TGTGCCTGGAGTGACACTCGGGGCACTGAAGCTTTCTTT. Its protein product is CAWSDTRGTEAFF.

The genes are TRBV18 and TRBJ2-5; TRBD2 matches at 11 bases. Germline CDR1 KGHSH, CDR2 LQKENI. Trimming at V came to 3 bases and at J to 1 base, leaving 7 bases not matched to a gene. The CDR3 covers 17 residues. Here the CDR3 DNA reads TGTGCCAGCTCACCGTTGGTAGCGGGAGGGCGCCAAGAGACCCAGTACTTC. Its protein is CASSPLVAGGRQETQYF. Full variable domain (rest looked up from reference TRBV18 and TRBJ2-5): NAGVMQNPRHLVRRRGQEARLRCSPMKGHSHVYWYRQLPEEGLKFMVYLQKENIIDESGMPKERFSAEFPKEGPSILRIQQVVRGDSAAYFCASSPLVAGGRQETQYFGPGTRLLVL.

In its sample, this clone was seen a few times. V usage is TRBV19 and J usage is TRBJ2-1, with TRBD2 matching over 9 bases. The trim removed 2 bases at V and 4 bases at J, leaving 6 bases unmatched. Germline CDR1 reads LNHDA; CDR2 reads SQIVND (reference sequence). This CDR3 spans 16 amino acids. CDR3 amino acids: CASSITASGIYNEQFF. CDR3 DNA: TGTGCCAGTAGTATAACGGCTAGCGGGATTTACAATGAGCAGTTCTTC.

V and J are TRBV5-6 and TRBJ1-6, with 11 bases that match TRBD1. The CDR3 loop spans 15 amino acids. With 4 bases clipped from V and 9 bases from J, the junction kept 6 bases outside the gene matches. Looked up from germline, CDR1 is SGHDT and CDR2 is YYEEEE. CDR3 in DNA: TGTGCCAGCAGCAACGGACAGGGGGCAAGTTCACCCCTCCACTTT. Translation gives CASSNGQGASSPLHF.

The rearrangement links TRBV14 to TRBJ2-1, with D possibly matching TRBD2 (7 bases). The length of the CDR3 is 16 residues. The V gene lost 5 bases and the J gene lost 0 bases, with 14 bases spanning the gap. The germline CDR1 and CDR2 sequences are SGHDN and FVKESK. CDR3: CASSLEAGASYNEQFF. DNA for the CDR3: TGTGCCAGCAGCTTAGAGGCGGGGGCCTCCTACAATGAGCAGTTCTTC.

This chain links TRBV5-5 with TRBJ2-2; no firm D call. There are 15 residues in the CDR3. The germline V gene encodes CDR1 SGHKS and CDR2 YYEKEE (reference sequence). The V gene lost 1 base and the J gene lost 0 bases, with 7 bases spanning the gap. CDR3 region: CASSLTPTNTGELFF. CDR3 coding DNA: TGTGCCAGCAGCTTGACTCCTACGAACACCGGGGAGCTGTTTTTT.

This chain connects TRBV7-8 to TRBJ2-2; the D is unclear. The CDR3 spans 16 residues. In germline, CDR1 is SGHVS, CDR2 FQNEAQ. Trimming cost V 0 bases and J 0 bases, with 8 bases left between them. CDR3 loop: CASSLALAPNTGELFF. CDR3 nucleotides: TGTGCCAGCAGCTTAGCGTTGGCCCCGAACACCGGGGAGCTGTTTTTT.

The genes are TRBV7-8 and TRBJ2-2, with 7 bases matching TRBD2. Trimming cost V 1 base and J 7 bases; bases outside gene matches: 3. This CDR3 has 14 amino acids. Germline CDR1 and CDR2: SGHVS and FQNEAQ. This CDR3 is CASSLVGRDGELFF. The DNA for the CDR3 is TGTGCCAGCAGCTTAGTAGGGAGGGACGGGGAGCTGTTTTTT.

This rearrangement joins TRBV18 to TRBJ2-5, with a tentative D call TRBD1 (5 bases). V shed 4 bases and J shed 2 bases, with 23 bases lying between them. The CDR3 runs 18 residues. Germline values: CDR1 KGHSH, CDR2 LQKENI. CDR3 region: CASSLRVGQPNLQETQYF. The CDR3 DNA sequence: TGTGCCAGCTCACTCAGGGTTGGTCAACCGAACCTACAAGAGACCCAGTACTTC.

The V gene is TRBV15, the J gene TRBJ2-7; 7 positions agree with TRBD1. CDR1 and CDR2 from the germline V gene are LNHNV and YYDKDF (reference sequence). The CDR3 extends over 14 amino acids. V dropped 0 bases and J dropped 3; count of bases not matched to a gene: 2. CDR3 amino acids: CATSRDRQGYEQYF. Written as DNA, the CDR3 is TGTGCCACCAGCAGAGATCGACAGGGCTACGAGCAGTACTTC. The full variable domain, in which reference TRBV15 and TRBJ2-7 provide the parts outside the CDR3, is DAMVIQNPRYQVTQFGKPVTLSCSQTLNHNVMYWYQQKSSQAPKLLFHYYDKDFNNEADTPDNFQSRRPNTSFCFLDIRSPGLGDTAMYLCATSRDRQGYEQYFGPGTRLTVT.

The chain recombines TRBV4-2 with TRBJ2-1, with D possibly called TRBD1 or TRBD2 (5 bases each). V was shortened by 8 bases and J by 2 bases, with 19 bases between the two germline ends. The CDR3 totals 16 residues. Germline V gene lookup returns CDR1 LGHNA and CDR2 YNFKEQ. CDR3 region: CASGSNGAVTYNEQFF. CDR3 coding DNA: TGTGCCAGCGGCTCGAACGGGGCCGTCACCTACAATGAGCAGTTCTTC.

The V and J genes are TRBV19 and TRBJ1-1, with a tentative D call TRBD1 (6 bases). V lost 6 bases and J 4 bases, leaving 12 bases between the germline ends. CDR1 and CDR2 (germline): LNHDA, SQIVND (reference sequence). CDR3 size: 13 residues. CDR3 in amino acids: CASSADRITEAFF. CDR3 nucleotide sequence: TGTGCCAGTAGCGCCGACAGGATCACTGAAGCTTTCTTT. Full variable domain (outside the CDR3, taken from reference TRBV19 and TRBJ1-1): DGGITQSPKYLFRKEGQNVTLSCEQNLNHDAMYWYRQDPGQGLRLIYYSQIVNDFQKGDIAEGYSVSREKKESFPLTVTSAQKNPTAFYLCASSADRITEAFFGQGTRLTVV.

This sequence joins TRBV5-6 and TRBJ2-5; D unclear. Trimming took off 1 base at V and 5 bases at J, with 12 bases between the two ends. The CDR3 runs to 14 residues. Germline V gives CDR1 SGHDT, CDR2 YYEEEE. The CDR3 DNA follows: TGTGCCAGCAGCTTGATGCCCGATGACGAGACCCAGTACTTC. The encoded protein is CASSLMPDDETQYF.

The chain couples TRBV7-8 to TRBJ2-7, with D perhaps TRBD1 (6 bases). V gave up 1 base and J gave up 2 bases, with 18 bases separating them. Germline lookup yields CDR1 SGHVS and CDR2 FQNEAQ. The CDR3 contains 17 residues. CDR3 sequence: CASSLVNVGRGAYEQYF. CDR3 sequence (DNA): TGTGCCAGCAGCTTAGTCAACGTTGGCAGGGGAGCCTACGAGCAGTACTTC.

This clone was seen just once. This rearrangement joins TRBV6-2 or TRBV6-3 to TRBJ1-1, with a weak D call TRBD1 (6 bases). V lost 0 bases, J lost 2 bases, and 19 bases lay in between. Germline V gene sequence: CDR1 MNHEY, CDR2 SVGEGT. The CDR3 is 18 residues long. The CDR3 loop reads CASSYSNSRAGTNTEAFF. The CDR3 nucleotides read TGTGCCAGCAGTTACTCGAATTCTAGGGCAGGGACAAACACTGAAGCTTTCTTT.

The chain has TRBV27 and TRBJ1-1; no reliable D call. V shed 6 bases and J shed 0 bases, with 8 bases lying between them. In germline, CDR1 is MNHEY, CDR2 SMNVEV (reference sequence). This CDR3 has 13 residues. The CDR3 reads CASREQVNTEAFF. CDR3 DNA: TGTGCCAGCAGAGAACAAGTGAACACTGAAGCTTTCTTT.

V usage is TRBV4-2 and J usage is TRBJ2-3, with D perhaps TRBD1 (6 bases). The germline V and J ends were trimmed by 1 base and 0 bases, with 11 bases remaining between them. The CDR3 is 16 amino acids. Germline-derived CDR1 and CDR2 are LGHNA and YNFKEQ. CDR3 loop: CASSQAGTPSTDTQYF. CDR3 DNA sequence: TGTGCCAGCAGCCAAGCCGGGACACCGAGCACAGATACGCAGTATTTT.